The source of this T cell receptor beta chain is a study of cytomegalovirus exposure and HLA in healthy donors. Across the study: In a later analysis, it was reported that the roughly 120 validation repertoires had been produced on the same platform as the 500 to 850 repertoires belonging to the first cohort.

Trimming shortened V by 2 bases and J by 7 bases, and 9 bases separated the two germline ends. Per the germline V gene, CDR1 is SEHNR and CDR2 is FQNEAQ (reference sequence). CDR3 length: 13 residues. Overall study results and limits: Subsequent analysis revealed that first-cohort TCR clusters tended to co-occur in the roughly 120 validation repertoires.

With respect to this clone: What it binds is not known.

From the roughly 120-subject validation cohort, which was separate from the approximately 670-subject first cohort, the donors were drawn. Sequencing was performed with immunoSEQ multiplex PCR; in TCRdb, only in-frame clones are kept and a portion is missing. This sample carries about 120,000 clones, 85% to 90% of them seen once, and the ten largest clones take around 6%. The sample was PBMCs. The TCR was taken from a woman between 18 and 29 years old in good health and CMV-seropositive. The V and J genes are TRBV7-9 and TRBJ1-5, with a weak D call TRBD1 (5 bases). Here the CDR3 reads CASSLRGNQPQHF. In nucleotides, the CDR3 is TGTGCCAGCAGCTTAAGGGGTAACCAGCCCCAGCATTTT.